Here is one T cell receptor beta chain with its context. Its antigen remains unidentified. The assay was immunoSEQ multiplex PCR, and TCRdb's table has in-frame clones only and misses some. The sample holds 60,000 to 85,000 clones, about 89% seen once. Trimming pared 3 bases from V and 4 bases from J, leaving 16 bases between. The CDR3 runs to 15 residues. The germline V gene encodes CDR1 SGHTS and CDR2 YDEGEE. This entry is derived from a study of OX40 agonist ivuxolimab in advanced cancers. Study context: Treatment received earlier with anti-PD-1, anti-PD-L1 or anti-CTLA-4 agents was allowed, and more than 35% had some.

Study observations and caveats: Nonresponders included some who also had low normalized T-cell clonal expansion.

This chain connects TRBV5-8 to TRBJ1-1, with D possibly matching TRBD1 (6 bases). This sequence originates from an adult with an advanced solid tumor such as melanoma, head and neck, liver or kidney cancer. The material was CD4+ or CD8+ T cells sorted from blood, obtained in a trial of the OX40 agonist ivuxolimab. The CDR3, as DNA: TGTGCCAGCAGCTCCCCGGGACACCGAATCACTGAAGCTTTCTTT. This translates into CASSSPGHRITEAFF.